This is a list of T cell receptor beta chains from one sample in a study of CD4 T cells in relation to SARS-CoV-2 and coronaviruses. TCRdb's table, derived via immunoSEQ multiplex PCR, lists solely in-frame clones and lacks some. Of just under 30,000 clones in the sample, about 78% were seen once. Their antigens remain unidentified. Sequenced: CD4+ T cells from PBMCs, cultured in vitro. The source of these receptors is a human donor in good health. Both conserved end residues are part of each CDR3. The order of the fields is D gene, clone size, J gene, V gene, CDR3 protein, CDR3 DNA. A D gene is named only where the DNA matches it firmly. Part of the rows lack a size; the others show once, few, many or a class for expanded clones.

>TRBD1|-|TRBJ1-2|TRBV4-1
CASSRYMAGGHLFYTF
TGCGCCAGCAGCCGGTATATGGCAGGGGGACACCTATTCTACACCTTC
>TRBD1|-|TRBJ1-5|TRBV6-4
CASSDGTGNSGQPQHF
TGTGCCAGCAGTGACGGGACAGGGAATTCGGGTCAGCCCCAGCATTTT
>-|-|TRBJ2-7|TRBV11-3
CASSLRGNSYEQYF
TGTGCCAGCAGCTTACGGGGGAACTCCTACGAGCAGTACTTC
>TRBD1|-|TRBJ1-3|TRBV4-3
CASSHAMGQHSGNTIYF
TGCGCCAGCAGCCACGCCATGGGACAGCACTCTGGAAACACCATATATTTT
>TRBD1|-|TRBJ2-2|TRBV2
CASSNRGPNTGELFF
TGTGCCAGCAGTAACAGGGGCCCGAACACCGGGGAGCTGTTTTTT
>TRBD1|-|TRBJ2-7|TRBV7-2
CASSSDRVPYEQYF
TGTGCCAGCAGCTCGGACAGGGTCCCCTACGAGCAGTACTTC
>-|-|TRBJ1-5|TRBV5-1
CASSLEGHPQPQHF
TGCGCCAGCAGCTTGGAGGGGCACCCGCAGCCCCAGCATTTT
>-|-|TRBJ1-2|TRBV27
CASSLGRTSNNYGYTF
TGTGCCAGCAGTTTGGGCAGGACATCTAATAACTATGGCTACACCTTC
>-|-|TRBJ1-6|TRBV9
CASSQSNSPLHF
TGTGCCAGCAGTCAGAGTAATTCACCCCTCCACTTT
>-|-|TRBJ1-1|TRBV5-1
CASSLTGAINTEAFF
TGCGCCAGCAGCTTAACCGGGGCTATAAACACTGAAGCTTTCTTT
>TRBD2|few|TRBJ2-7|TRBV5-1
CASSAGEVPYEQYF
TGCGCCAGCAGCGCGGGGGAGGTCCCCTACGAGCAGTACTTC
>-|-|TRBJ1-4|TRBV6-2/TRBV6-3
CASSYSTSPKLFF
TGTGCCAGCAGTTACTCGACATCACCAAAACTGTTTTTT